This TCR beta chain appears in the sequencing data of a study of blood T cell repertoires in COVID-19. Across the whole study: The study drew acute and convalescent COVID-19 samples from the United States, Italy and Spain. Sample material is recorded as cDNA or gDNA derived from T cells, B-cell-depleted T cells, or PBMCs.

Using immunoSEQ multiplex PCR, the repertoire was profiled, and TCRdb retains in-frame clones only, with some absent. The sample records some 160,000 clones, about four fifths being singletons. Germline V gene data show CDR1 as GTSNPN and CDR2 as SVGIG (reference sequence). V dropped 1 base and J dropped 8 bases, with 9 bases sitting between them. The CDR3 has 13 residues. The sample comprised peripheral blood. The sequence was collected from a woman older than 75 with acute or convalescent COVID-19. This sequence joins TRBV30 and TRBJ1-6; D is unclear. The CDR3 coding sequence is TGTGCCTGGAGTGGGGCGAGAGATTCACCCCTCCACTTT. Its translation is CAWSGARDSPLHF.